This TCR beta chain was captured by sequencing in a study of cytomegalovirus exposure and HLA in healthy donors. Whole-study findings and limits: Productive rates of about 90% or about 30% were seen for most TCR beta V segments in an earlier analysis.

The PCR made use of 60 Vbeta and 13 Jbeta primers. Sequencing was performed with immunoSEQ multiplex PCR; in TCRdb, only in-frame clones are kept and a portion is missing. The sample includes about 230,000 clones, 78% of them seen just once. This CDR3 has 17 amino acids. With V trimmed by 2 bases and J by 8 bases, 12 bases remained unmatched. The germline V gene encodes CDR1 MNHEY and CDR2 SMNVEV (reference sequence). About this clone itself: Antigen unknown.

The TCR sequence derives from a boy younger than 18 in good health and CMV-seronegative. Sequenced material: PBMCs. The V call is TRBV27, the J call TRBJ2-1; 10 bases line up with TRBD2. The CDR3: CASSLAGLAVGEYEQFF. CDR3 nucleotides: TGTGCCAGCAGTTTAGCCGGACTAGCGGTGGGTGAATATGAGCAGTTCTTC.